The 27 T cell receptor beta chains presented below share a single source sample, sequenced in a study of control samples from healthy donors and cancer patients. Libraries were prepared by immunoSEQ multiplex PCR; TCRdb keeps only in-frame clonotypes and omits some of them. The table records more than 50,000 clones, over 75% of them present only once. The sequencing sample was made of PBMCs. The receptors were sampled from a woman in her forties or fifties with colorectal cancer.

The chain is built from TRBV19 and TRBJ1-1; no reliable D call. The CDR3 has 14 amino acids. Germline CDR1 and CDR2: LNHDA and SQIVND (reference sequence). V was cut by 2 bases and J by 0 bases, with 7 bases left in between. CDR3 in DNA: TGTGCCAGTAGTATATCCGGGGTGAACACTGAAGCTTTCTTT. This codes for CASSISGVNTEAFF.

V and J are TRBV27 and TRBJ2-7, with TRBD2 matching 7 bases. Germline V gene lookup returns CDR1 MNHEY and CDR2 SMNVEV (reference sequence). J lost 0 bases, V lost 5 bases, and 22 bases had no gene match. The CDR3 extends over 20 amino acids. In DNA, the CDR3 is TGTGCCAGCAGTACATCAACCTCCGGGACTAAAACCCTATCCTCCTACGAGCAGTACTTC. This translates into CASSTSTSGTKTLSSYEQYF.

The chain recombines TRBV14 with TRBJ1-4, with D hard to call. The length of the CDR3 is 14 residues. The V end lost 2 bases, the J end lost 4 bases, and 8 bases lay between the germline ends. Per germline, CDR1 SGHDN and CDR2 FVKESK. Here the CDR3 reads CASSQRPNNEKLFF. DNA for the CDR3: TGTGCCAGCAGCCAACGGCCGAATAATGAAAAACTGTTTTTT.

The chain links TRBV2 to TRBJ2-5; 9 bases are a match to TRBD1. CDR1 and CDR2 (germline): SNHLY, FYNNEI. V lost 8 bases and J lost 3; bases outside the gene matches: 19. This CDR3 is built from 18 residues. CDR3 DNA sequence: TGTGCCAGCTCCCTTTTCAACTCCCCGGGACAGGGTAAAGAGACCCAGTACTTC. This encodes CASSLFNSPGQGKETQYF. Using reference TRBV2 and TRBJ2-5 for the parts outside the CDR3, the full variable domain is EPEVTQTPSHQVTQMGQEVILRCVPISNHLYFYWYRQILGQKVEFLVSFYNNEISEKSEIFDDQFSVERPDGSNFTLKIRSTKLEDSAMYFCASSLFNSPGQGKETQYFGPGTRLLVL.

The chain employs TRBV19 and TRBJ1-2; 9 bases fit TRBD1. V lost 5 bases, J lost 1 base, and 11 bases stayed unmatched. Germline assignment: CDR1 LNHDA and CDR2 SQIVND (reference sequence). The CDR3 loop spans 17 amino acids. This CDR3 is CASSPGTGSDINYGYTF. The CDR3 DNA is TGTGCCAGTAGTCCTGGGACAGGGTCCGATATTAACTATGGCTACACCTTC.

V and J are TRBV7-3 and TRBJ2-5; the D gene is possibly TRBD1 (6 bases). Germline assignment: CDR1 SGHTA and CDR2 FQGTGA. V lost 2 bases to trimming and J lost 1 base, with 11 bases between them. CDR3 length: 15 amino acids. CDR3 bases: TGTGCCAGCAGCTTAGGGGGCGGTCTCCAAGAGACCCAGTACTTC. This gives the protein CASSLGGGLQETQYF.

The rearrangement joins TRBV2 to TRBJ1-2; no firm D call. This CDR3 contains 15 residues. Trimming took off 4 bases at V and 3 bases at J, with 15 bases between the two ends. The germline V gene encodes CDR1 SNHLY and CDR2 FYNNEI. CDR3 protein: CASSVLGFGHYGYTF. For the CDR3, the DNA is TGTGCCAGCAGTGTACTAGGATTTGGTCACTATGGCTACACCTTC.

This rearrangement joins TRBV18 to TRBJ1-2; D is unresolved. CDR3 length: 15 residues. The germline gives CDR1 KGHSH, CDR2 LQKENI. V was shortened by 3 bases and J by 3 bases, with 14 bases between the two germline ends. This CDR3 reads CASSPSQDMDYGYTF. The CDR3 region has the DNA TGTGCCAGCTCACCTAGCCAGGATATGGACTATGGCTACACCTTC.

To note about this clone: The identical CDR3 is also encoded by other nucleotide sequences in the sample. The chain employs TRBV24-1 and TRBJ2-1; the match to TRBD2 covers 9 bases. The CDR3 consists of 17 residues. After removal of 3 bases from V and 2 bases from J, the junction contained 7 bases not matched to a gene. CDR1 KGHDR and CDR2 SFDVKD come from the germline V gene. The CDR3 coding sequence is TGTGCCACCAGTGATAGTAGCGGGAGAGGAGCCTACAATGAGCAGTTCTTC. This codes for CATSDSSGRGAYNEQFF.

J is TRBJ2-7 and V is TRBV24-1; D may be TRBD2 (5 bases). In germline, CDR1 is KGHDR, CDR2 SFDVKD. The CDR3 loop spans 13 amino acids. V lost 4 bases, J lost 3 bases, and 9 bases lay in between. The CDR3 reads CATSDGIDYEQYF. The CDR3 DNA reads TGTGCCACCAGTGACGGGATCGACTACGAGCAGTACTTC.

In nucleotides, the CDR3 is TGTGCCAGCAGCCCCTCGACAGGGGTTAAGGGCACAGATACGCAGTATTTT. It is translated as CASSPSTGVKGTDTQYF. The gene calls are TRBV3-1 (or the pseudogene TRBV3-2) and TRBJ2-3, with 8 bases lining up with TRBD1. J lost 1 base, V lost 4 bases, and 10 bases had no gene match. This CDR3 is 17 amino acids long. Germline lookup yields CDR1 LGHDT and CDR2 YNNKEL (reference sequence).

This sequence joins TRBV5-1 and TRBJ2-6; no reliable D call. Germline CDR1 SGHRS, CDR2 YFSETQ. The V and J ends lost 4 bases and 0 bases respectively, with 14 bases between them. The CDR3 is 17 amino acids. CDR3 nucleotides: TGCGCCAGCAGCCGACGGGCAGGTAGCTCTGGGGCCAACGTCCTGACTTTC. Amino acids: CASSRRAGSSGANVLTF.

The V and J genes are TRBV27 and TRBJ1-1; D not certain. Trimming cost V 0 bases and J 0 bases, with 5 bases left between them. This CDR3 is 14 amino acids long. The germline gives CDR1 MNHEY, CDR2 SMNVEV (reference sequence). CDR3 DNA sequence: TGTGCCAGCAGTTTATCAGGTGTGAACACTGAAGCTTTCTTT. As protein: CASSLSGVNTEAFF.

The chain links TRBV15 to TRBJ2-3, with D possibly matching TRBD2 (6 bases). The CDR3 length is 14 residues. The ends were cut back, 9 bases at V and 0 bases at J, with 13 bases in the middle. Germline CDR1 LNHNV, CDR2 YYDKDF (reference sequence). Written as DNA, the CDR3 is TGTGCCACGAAGGGACTCCTTAGCACAGATACGCAGTATTTT. Translating it yields CATKGLLSTDTQYF.

The V gene is TRBV7-3, the J gene TRBJ1-1; D possibly corresponds to TRBD1 (5 bases). V lost 5 bases and J lost 1, with 8 bases in between. This CDR3 contains 13 residues. Germline lookup yields CDR1 SGHTA and CDR2 FQGTGA. The CDR3 coding sequence is TGTGCCAGCAGCCGTGACAGGAACACTGAAGCTTTCTTT. Amino acids: CASSRDRNTEAFF.

The chain combines TRBV28 with TRBJ1-4; 9 bases agree with TRBD1. The trim removed 6 bases at V and 5 bases at J, leaving 4 bases unmatched. The CDR3 is made up of 14 amino acids. Germline CDR1 MDHEN, CDR2 SYDVKM. The CDR3 DNA sequence: TGTGCCAGCAGGTGGGGACAGGGAAATGAAAAACTGTTTTTT. It codes for CASRWGQGNEKLFF.

The CDR3: CASSQGQGNNEQFF. The CDR3 coding sequence is TGTGCCAGCAGTCAAGGACAGGGGAACAATGAGCAGTTCTTC. This chain uses TRBV28 with TRBJ2-1; TRBD1 aligns across 9 bases. CDR1 MDHEN and CDR2 SYDVKM come from the germline V gene. The CDR3 has 14 amino acids. Trimming took 5 bases from V and 5 from J; bases not matched to a gene: 4. Looking up the rest from reference TRBV28 and TRBJ2-1 gives the full variable domain: DVKVTQSSRYLVKRTGEKVFLECVQDMDHENMFWYRQDPGLGLRLIYFSYDVKMKEKGDIPEGYSVSREKKERFSLILESASTNQTSMYLCASSQGQGNNEQFFGPGTRLTVL.

DNA of the CDR3: TGCAGTGCTAGTGGGCTTGGGGAGACCCAGTACTTC. This gives the protein CSASGLGETQYF. This sequence joins TRBV20-1 and TRBJ2-5; no definite D call. CDR1 is DFQATT, CDR2 SNEGSKA, per germline (reference sequence). V was shortened by 3 bases and J by 5 bases, with 10 bases between the two germline ends. This CDR3 region has 12 residues.

The rearrangement joins TRBV27 to TRBJ1-1; the D gene is possibly TRBD1 (6 bases). Germline V lookup: CDR1 MNHEY, CDR2 SMNVEV (reference sequence). Trimming removed 6 bases from V and 2 bases from J, with 10 bases in between. The CDR3 loop spans 13 amino acids. The CDR3 DNA reads TGTGCCAGCAGAGAAGGGGGTAACACTGAAGCTTTCTTT. It specifies CASREGGNTEAFF.

The chain recombines TRBV5-6 with TRBJ2-7, with 9 positions matching TRBD2. The CDR3 spans 17 residues. Looked up from germline, CDR1 is SGHDT and CDR2 is YYEEEE. V trimming: 0 bases; J trimming: 0 bases; junction bases outside the gene matches: 7. The CDR3 bases are TGTGCCAGCAGCTTGGGACTAGCGGCCGCCCACTCCTACGAGCAGTACTTC. Its protein is CASSLGLAAAHSYEQYF.

The chain links TRBV6-2 or TRBV6-3 to TRBJ2-2; 7 nucleotides align to TRBD1. The length of the CDR3 is 15 residues. Germline CDR1 is MNHEY and CDR2 is SVGEGT. The ends lost 2 bases at V and 4 bases at J; junction bases unmatched: 4. The CDR3 region is CASSYQTGSTGELFF. The CDR3 nucleotides read TGTGCCAGCAGTTACCAGACAGGGTCCACCGGGGAGCTGTTTTTT.

The gene calls are TRBV19 and TRBJ1-2, with TRBD1 as a possible D gene (5 bases). Trimming pared 3 bases from V and 5 bases from J, leaving 19 bases between. Germline V gene lookup returns CDR1 LNHDA and CDR2 SQIVND (reference sequence). The CDR3 contains 16 residues. This CDR3 is CASSIPDGDFKYGYTF. The DNA for the CDR3 is TGTGCCAGTAGTATCCCGGACGGGGACTTTAAATATGGCTACACCTTC.

This clone was observed once. This rearrangement joins TRBV6-6 to TRBJ2-1, with 8 nucleotides matching TRBD2. CDR3 length: 16 residues. With 5 bases clipped from V and 8 bases from J, the junction kept 14 bases outside the gene matches. Germline CDR1 and CDR2: MNHNY and SVGAGI (reference sequence). CDR3 sequence (DNA): TGTGCCAGCAGTCGACAACGGGGGGGCCTTGAGGATGAGCAGTTCTTC. Its protein is CASSRQRGGLEDEQFF.

With respect to this clone: Other nucleotide sequences in the sample specify the same CDR3. V gene TRBV2 combines with J gene TRBJ1-1; D gene ambiguous. The germline gives CDR1 SNHLY, CDR2 FYNNEI. Trimming removed 2 bases at V and 1 base at J, with 5 bases between. The CDR3 has 13 amino acids. The CDR3 DNA reads as TGTGCCAGCAGTGAATTGGAGAACACTGAAGCTTTCTTT. It codes for CASSELENTEAFF.

The chain couples TRBV11-2 to TRBJ2-1; 14 bases map to TRBD2. CDR1 SGHAT and CDR2 FQNNGV come from the germline V gene. V gave up 2 bases and J gave up 9 bases; unmatched junction bases: 9. The CDR3 totals 17 residues. The CDR3 is CASSLPRLAGGTGEQFF. In DNA, the CDR3 is TGTGCCAGCAGCTTACCTAGACTAGCGGGGGGGACTGGTGAGCAGTTCTTC.

The chain couples TRBV5-1 to TRBJ2-2; D remains unclear. This CDR3 spans 15 amino acids. Germline assignment: CDR1 SGHRS and CDR2 YFSETQ. Trimming removed 0 bases at V and 3 bases at J, with 9 bases between. The CDR3 spells CASSLAQVYTGELFF. CDR3 bases: TGCGCCAGCAGCTTGGCCCAGGTGTACACCGGGGAGCTGTTTTTT.

This chain links TRBV7-8 with TRBJ2-1, with a weak D call TRBD1 (5 bases). Trimming took off 4 bases at V and 0 bases at J, with 13 bases between the two ends. This CDR3 has 16 residues. The germline CDR1 and CDR2 sequences are SGHVS and FQNEAQ. The CDR3 nucleotides are TGTGCCAGCAGCTCCGACAGCGAGAGCTCCTACAATGAGCAGTTCTTC. Its protein is CASSSDSESSYNEQFF.